Following are 3 T cell receptor beta chains from one sample sequenced in a study of shared clonotypes between healthy human individuals. TCRdb's copy holds only in-frame clones and misses some; the assay was immunoSEQ multiplex PCR. The sample includes approximately 1.5 million clones, roughly 98% of them seen just once. The sequenced sample was naive CD4+ T cells sorted from blood. Indicated subset: CD45RA+ positively selected. The source is a man between 25 and 39 years old in good health.

Notes on this clone: Other DNA sequences in this specimen translate into the identical CDR3. Here the CDR3 reads CSVPGYGYTF. CDR3 sequence (DNA): TGCAGCGTCCCCGGGTATGGCTACACCTTC. The chain recombines TRBV29-1 with TRBJ1-2; D is unclear. V lost 6 bases to trimming and J lost 5 bases, with 7 bases between them. CDR1 is SQVTM, CDR2 ANQGSEA, per germline. CDR3 length: 10 residues.

CDR3 sequence reads: CASSLFGPGQPYGYTF. CDR3 in DNA: TGTGCCAGCAGTTTATTCGGCCCTGGACAGCCCTATGGCTACACCTTC. This rearrangement joins TRBV27 to TRBJ1-2; possibly TRBD1 for D (6 bases). Germline-derived CDR1 and CDR2 are MNHEY and SMNVEV (reference sequence). The CDR3 covers 16 residues. The germline V and J ends were trimmed by 1 base and 4 bases, with 16 bases remaining between them.

This clone has a single count. The J gene is TRBJ1-1, the V gene TRBV19; the D is unclear. V lost 8 bases and J lost 0, with 19 bases in between. The germline V gene has CDR1 LNHDA and CDR2 SQIVND (reference sequence). The CDR3 loop spans 16 amino acids. In DNA, the CDR3 is TGTGCCAGTGTACGAGGGTCTAACCCCATGAACACTGAAGCTTTCTTT. Translating it yields CASVRGSNPMNTEAFF.